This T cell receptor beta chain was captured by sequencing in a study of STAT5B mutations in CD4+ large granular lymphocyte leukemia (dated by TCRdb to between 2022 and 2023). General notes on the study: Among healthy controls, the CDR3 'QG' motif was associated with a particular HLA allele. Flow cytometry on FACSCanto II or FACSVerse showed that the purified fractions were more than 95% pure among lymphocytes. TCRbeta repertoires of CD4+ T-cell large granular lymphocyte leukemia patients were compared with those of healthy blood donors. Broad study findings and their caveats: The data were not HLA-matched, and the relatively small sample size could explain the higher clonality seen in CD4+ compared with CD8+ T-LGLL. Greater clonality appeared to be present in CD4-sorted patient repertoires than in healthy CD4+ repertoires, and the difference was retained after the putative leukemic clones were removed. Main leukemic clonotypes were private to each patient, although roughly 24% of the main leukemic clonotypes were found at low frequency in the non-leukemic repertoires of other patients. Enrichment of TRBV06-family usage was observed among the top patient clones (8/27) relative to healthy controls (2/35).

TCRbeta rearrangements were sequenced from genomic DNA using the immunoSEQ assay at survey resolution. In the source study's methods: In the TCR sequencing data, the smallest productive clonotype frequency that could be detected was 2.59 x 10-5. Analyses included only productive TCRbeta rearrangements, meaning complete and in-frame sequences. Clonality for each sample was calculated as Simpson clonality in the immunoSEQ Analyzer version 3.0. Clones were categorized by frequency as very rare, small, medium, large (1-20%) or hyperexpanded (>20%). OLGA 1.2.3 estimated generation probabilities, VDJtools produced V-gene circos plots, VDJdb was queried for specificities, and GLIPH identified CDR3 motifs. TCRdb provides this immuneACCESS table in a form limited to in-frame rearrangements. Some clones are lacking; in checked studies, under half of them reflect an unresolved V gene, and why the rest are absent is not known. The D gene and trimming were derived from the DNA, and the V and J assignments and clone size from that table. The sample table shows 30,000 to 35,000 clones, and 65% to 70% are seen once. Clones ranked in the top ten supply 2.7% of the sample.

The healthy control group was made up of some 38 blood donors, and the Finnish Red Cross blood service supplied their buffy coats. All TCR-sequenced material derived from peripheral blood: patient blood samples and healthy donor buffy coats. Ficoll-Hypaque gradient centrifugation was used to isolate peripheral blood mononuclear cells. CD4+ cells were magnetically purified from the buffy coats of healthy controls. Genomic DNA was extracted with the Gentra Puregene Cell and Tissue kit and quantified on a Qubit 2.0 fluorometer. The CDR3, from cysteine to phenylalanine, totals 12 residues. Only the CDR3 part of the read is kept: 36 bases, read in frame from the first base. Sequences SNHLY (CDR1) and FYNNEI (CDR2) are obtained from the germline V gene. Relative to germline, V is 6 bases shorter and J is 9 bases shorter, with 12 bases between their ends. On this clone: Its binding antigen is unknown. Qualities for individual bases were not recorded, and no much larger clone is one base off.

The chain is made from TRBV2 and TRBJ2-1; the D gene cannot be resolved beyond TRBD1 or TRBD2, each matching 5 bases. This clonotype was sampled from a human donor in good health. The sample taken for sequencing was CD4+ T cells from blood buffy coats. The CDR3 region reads CASRSDGTEQFF. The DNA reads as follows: TGTGCCAGCAGGTCCGACGGGACTGAGCAGTTCTTC.